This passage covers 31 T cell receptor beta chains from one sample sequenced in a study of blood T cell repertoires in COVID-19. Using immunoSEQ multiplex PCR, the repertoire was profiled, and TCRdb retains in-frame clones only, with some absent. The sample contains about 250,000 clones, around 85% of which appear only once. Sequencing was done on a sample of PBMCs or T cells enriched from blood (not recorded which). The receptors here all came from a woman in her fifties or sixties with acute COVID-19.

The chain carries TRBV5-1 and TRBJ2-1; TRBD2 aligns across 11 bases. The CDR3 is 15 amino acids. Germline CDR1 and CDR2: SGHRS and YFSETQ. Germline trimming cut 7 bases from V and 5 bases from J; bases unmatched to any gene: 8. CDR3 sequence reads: CASRPSGGPNNEQFF. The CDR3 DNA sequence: TGCGCCAGCCGGCCTAGCGGGGGGCCAAACAATGAGCAGTTCTTC.

CDR3 sequence reads: CASSTGQGQTQYF. CDR3 in DNA: TGTGCCAGTAGTACAGGACAGGGGCAGACCCAGTACTTC. The chain recombines TRBV19 with TRBJ2-5; 9 nucleotides match TRBD1. This CDR3 region has 13 residues. Germline CDR1 reads LNHDA; CDR2 reads SQIVND (reference sequence). Germline trimming cut 4 bases from V and 6 bases from J; bases unmatched to any gene: 3.

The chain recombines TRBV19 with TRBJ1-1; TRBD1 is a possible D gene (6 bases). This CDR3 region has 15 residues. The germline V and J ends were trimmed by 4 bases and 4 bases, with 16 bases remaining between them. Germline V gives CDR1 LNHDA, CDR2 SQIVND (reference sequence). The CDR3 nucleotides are TGTGCCAGTAGTACGCAGGGGCTGGTTGGCACTGAAGCTTTCTTT. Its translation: CASSTQGLVGTEAFF. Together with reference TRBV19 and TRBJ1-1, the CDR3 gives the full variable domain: DGGITQSPKYLFRKEGQNVTLSCEQNLNHDAMYWYRQDPGQGLRLIYYSQIVNDFQKGDIAEGYSVSREKKESFPLTVTSAQKNPTAFYLCASSTQGLVGTEAFFGQGTRLTVV.

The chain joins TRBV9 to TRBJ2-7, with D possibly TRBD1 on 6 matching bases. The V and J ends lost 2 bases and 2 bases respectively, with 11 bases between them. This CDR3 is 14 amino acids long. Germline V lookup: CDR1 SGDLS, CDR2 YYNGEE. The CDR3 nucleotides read TGTGCCAGCAGCGTCGATCAGGGGCCCTACGAGCAGTACTTC. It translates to CASSVDQGPYEQYF. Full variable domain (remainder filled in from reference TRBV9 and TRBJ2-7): DSGVTQTPKHLITATGQRVTLRCSPRSGDLSVYWYQQSLDQGLQFLIQYYNGEERAKGNILERFSAQQFPDLHSELNLSSLELGDSALYFCASSVDQGPYEQYFGPGTRLTVT.

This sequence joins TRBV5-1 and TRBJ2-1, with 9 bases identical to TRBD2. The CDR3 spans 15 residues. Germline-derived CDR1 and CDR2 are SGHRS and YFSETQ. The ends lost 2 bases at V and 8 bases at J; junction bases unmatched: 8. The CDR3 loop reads CASSFRGGASDEQFF. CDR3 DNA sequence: TGCGCCAGCAGCTTTCGCGGGGGGGCCTCGGATGAGCAGTTCTTC. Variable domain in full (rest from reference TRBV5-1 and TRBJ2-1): KAGVTQTPRYLIKTRGQQVTLSCSPISGHRSVSWYQQTPGQGLQFLFEYFSETQRNKGNFPGRFSGRQFSNSRSEMNVSTLELGDSALYLCASSFRGGASDEQFFGPGTRLTVL.

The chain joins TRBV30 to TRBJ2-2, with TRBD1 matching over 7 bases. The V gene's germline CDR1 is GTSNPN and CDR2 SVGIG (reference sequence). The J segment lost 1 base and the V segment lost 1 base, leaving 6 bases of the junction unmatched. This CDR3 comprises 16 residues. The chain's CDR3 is CAWSAPDRKNTGELFF. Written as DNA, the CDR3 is TGTGCCTGGAGTGCCCCGGACAGGAAGAACACCGGGGAGCTGTTTTTT.

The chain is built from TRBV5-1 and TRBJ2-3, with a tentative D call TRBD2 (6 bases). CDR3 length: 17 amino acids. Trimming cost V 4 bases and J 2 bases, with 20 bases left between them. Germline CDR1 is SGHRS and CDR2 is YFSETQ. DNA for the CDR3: TGCGCCAGCAGCCCTCCGCCGGGACTTGATCCCACAGATACGCAGTATTTT. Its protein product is CASSPPPGLDPTDTQYF.

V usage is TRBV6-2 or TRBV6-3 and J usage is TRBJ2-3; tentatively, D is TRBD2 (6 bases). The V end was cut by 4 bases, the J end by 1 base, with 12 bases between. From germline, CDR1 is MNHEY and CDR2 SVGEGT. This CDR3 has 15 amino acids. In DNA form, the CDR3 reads TGTGCCAGCAGTTTACCGGGACTCGGCACAGATACGCAGTATTTT. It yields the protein CASSLPGLGTDTQYF.

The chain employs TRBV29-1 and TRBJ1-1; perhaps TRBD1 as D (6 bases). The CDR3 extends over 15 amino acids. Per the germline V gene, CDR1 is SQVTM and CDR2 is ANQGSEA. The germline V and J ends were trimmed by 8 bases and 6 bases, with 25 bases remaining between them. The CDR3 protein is CSTRGGLGRTAEAFF. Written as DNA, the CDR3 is TGCAGCACAAGAGGGGGTTTAGGCCGAACGGCTGAAGCTTTCTTT. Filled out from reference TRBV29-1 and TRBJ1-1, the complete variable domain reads SAVISQKPSRDICQRGTSLTIQCQVDSQVTMMFWYRQQPGQSLTLIATANQGSEATYESGFVIDKFPISRPNLTFSTLTVSNMSPEDSSIYLCSTRGGLGRTAEAFFGQGTRLTVV.

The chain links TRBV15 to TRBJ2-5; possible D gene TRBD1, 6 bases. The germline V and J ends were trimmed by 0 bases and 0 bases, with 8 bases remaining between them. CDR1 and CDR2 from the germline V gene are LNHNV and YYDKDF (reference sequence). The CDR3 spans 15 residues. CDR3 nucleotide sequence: TGTGCCACCAGCAGAGATCAGGGGAACCAAGAGACCCAGTACTTC. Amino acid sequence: CATSRDQGNQETQYF.

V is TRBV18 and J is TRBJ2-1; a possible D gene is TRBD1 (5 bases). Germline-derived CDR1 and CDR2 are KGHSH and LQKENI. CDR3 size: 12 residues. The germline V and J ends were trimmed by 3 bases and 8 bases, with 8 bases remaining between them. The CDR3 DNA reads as TGTGCCAGCTCACCGTGGGGCGATGAGCAGTTCTTC. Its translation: CASSPWGDEQFF.

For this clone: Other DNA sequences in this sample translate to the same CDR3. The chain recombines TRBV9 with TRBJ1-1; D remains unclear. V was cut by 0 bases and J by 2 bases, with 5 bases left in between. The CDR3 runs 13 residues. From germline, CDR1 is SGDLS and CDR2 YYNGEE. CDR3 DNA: TGTGCCAGCAGCGTAGCCCTAAACACTGAAGCTTTCTTT. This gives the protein CASSVALNTEAFF.

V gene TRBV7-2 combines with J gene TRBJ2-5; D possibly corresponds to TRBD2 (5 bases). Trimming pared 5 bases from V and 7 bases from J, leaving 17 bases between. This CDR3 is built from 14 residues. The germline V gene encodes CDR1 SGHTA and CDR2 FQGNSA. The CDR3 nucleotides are TGTGCCAGCAGCCCTAGGACTGACTCGGGGACCCAGTACTTC. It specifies CASSPRTDSGTQYF.

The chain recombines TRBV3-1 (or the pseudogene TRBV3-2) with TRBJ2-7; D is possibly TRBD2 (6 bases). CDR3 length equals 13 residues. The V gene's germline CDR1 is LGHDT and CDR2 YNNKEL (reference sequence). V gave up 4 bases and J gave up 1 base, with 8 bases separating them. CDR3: CASSRGESYEQYF. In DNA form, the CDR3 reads TGTGCCAGCAGCCGGGGGGAGTCCTACGAGCAGTACTTC.

The CDR3 sequence is CASTGTGNSPLHF. The CDR3 region has the DNA TGTGCCAGCACTGGGACAGGGAATTCACCCCTCCACTTT. The chain is built from TRBV25-1 and TRBJ1-6; 9 nucleotides line up with TRBD1. V was pared by 7 bases and J by 7 bases, with 2 bases of the junction left unmatched. The length of the CDR3 is 13 residues. Looked up from germline, CDR1 is MGHDK and CDR2 is SYGVNS.

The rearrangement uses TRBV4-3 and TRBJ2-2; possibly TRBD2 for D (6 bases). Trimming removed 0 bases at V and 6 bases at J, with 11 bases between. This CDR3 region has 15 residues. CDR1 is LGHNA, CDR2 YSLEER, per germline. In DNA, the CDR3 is TGCGCCAGCAGCCAAGATCTTTCGGGGGCCGGGGAGCTGTTTTTT. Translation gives CASSQDLSGAGELFF.

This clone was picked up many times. This CDR3 is CASSEPTTGTNQPQHF. As DNA, the CDR3 is TGTGCCAGCAGTGAGCCAACGACAGGAACCAATCAGCCCCAGCATTTT. The V call is TRBV6-1, the J call TRBJ1-5; TRBD1 is a possible D gene (6 bases). The CDR3 consists of 16 residues. CDR1 is MNHNS, CDR2 SASEGT, per germline. Trimming stripped 3 bases from V and 3 bases from J, with 15 bases between.

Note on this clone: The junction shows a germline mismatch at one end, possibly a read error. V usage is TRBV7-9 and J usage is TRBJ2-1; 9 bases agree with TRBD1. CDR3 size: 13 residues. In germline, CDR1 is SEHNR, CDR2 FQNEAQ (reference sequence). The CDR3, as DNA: TGTGCCAGCAGTTTAGAGGGGACAGGGAGGGAGTTCTTC. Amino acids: CASSLEGTGREFF.

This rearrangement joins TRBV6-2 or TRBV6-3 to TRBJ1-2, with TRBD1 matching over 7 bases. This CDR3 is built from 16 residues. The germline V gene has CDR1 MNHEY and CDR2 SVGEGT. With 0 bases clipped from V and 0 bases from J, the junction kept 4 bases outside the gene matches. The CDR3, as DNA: TGTGCCAGCAGTTACTCAGGGGGCAGATCTAACTATGGCTACACCTTC. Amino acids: CASSYSGGRSNYGYTF.

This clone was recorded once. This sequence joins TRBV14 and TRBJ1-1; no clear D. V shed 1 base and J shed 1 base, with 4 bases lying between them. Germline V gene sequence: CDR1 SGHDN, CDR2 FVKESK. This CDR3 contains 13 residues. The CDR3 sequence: CASSQARNTEAFF. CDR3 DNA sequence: TGTGCCAGCAGCCAAGCCAGGAACACTGAAGCTTTCTTT.

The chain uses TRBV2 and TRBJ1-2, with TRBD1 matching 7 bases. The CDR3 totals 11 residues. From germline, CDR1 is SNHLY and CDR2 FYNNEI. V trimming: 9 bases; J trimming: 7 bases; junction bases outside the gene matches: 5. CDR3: CARLQGTGYTF. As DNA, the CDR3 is TGTGCCAGATTACAGGGGACTGGCTACACCTTC.

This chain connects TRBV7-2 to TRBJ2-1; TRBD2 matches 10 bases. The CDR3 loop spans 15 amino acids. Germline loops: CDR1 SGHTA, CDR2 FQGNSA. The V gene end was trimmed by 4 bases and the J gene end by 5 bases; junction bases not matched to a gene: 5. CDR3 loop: CASSSGAGGNNEQFF. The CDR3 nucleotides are TGTGCCAGCAGCTCCGGAGCGGGGGGGAACAATGAGCAGTTCTTC.

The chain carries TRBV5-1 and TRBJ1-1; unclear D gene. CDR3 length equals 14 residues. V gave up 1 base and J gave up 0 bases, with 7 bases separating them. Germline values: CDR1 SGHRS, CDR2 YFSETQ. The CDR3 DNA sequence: TGCGCCAGCAGCTTGCCCGACTTGAACACTGAAGCTTTCTTT. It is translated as CASSLPDLNTEAFF. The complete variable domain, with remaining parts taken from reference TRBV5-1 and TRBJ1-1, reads KAGVTQTPRYLIKTRGQQVTLSCSPISGHRSVSWYQQTPGQGLQFLFEYFSETQRNKGNFPGRFSGRQFSNSRSEMNVSTLELGDSALYLCASSLPDLNTEAFFGQGTRLTVV.

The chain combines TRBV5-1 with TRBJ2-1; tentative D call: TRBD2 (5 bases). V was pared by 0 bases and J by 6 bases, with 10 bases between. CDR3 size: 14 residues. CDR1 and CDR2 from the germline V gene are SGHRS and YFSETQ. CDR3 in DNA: TGCGCCAGCAGCTTGGTGCCTAGCAGCAATGAGCAGTTCTTC. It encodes CASSLVPSSNEQFF.

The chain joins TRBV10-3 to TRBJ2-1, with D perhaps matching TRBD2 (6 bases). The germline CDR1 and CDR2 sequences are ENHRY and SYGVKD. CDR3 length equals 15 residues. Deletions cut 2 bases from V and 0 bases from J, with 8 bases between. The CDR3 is CAISEGGSSYNEQFF. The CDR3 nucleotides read TGTGCCATCAGTGAGGGGGGGAGCTCCTACAATGAGCAGTTCTTC.

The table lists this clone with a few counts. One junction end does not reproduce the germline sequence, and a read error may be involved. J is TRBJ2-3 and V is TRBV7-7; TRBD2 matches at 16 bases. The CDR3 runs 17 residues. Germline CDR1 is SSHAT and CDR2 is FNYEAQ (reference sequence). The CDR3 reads CASSVGLAGGGTDTQYF. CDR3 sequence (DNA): TGTGCTAGCAGCGTGGGACTAGCGGGGGGGGGCACAGATACGCAGTATTTT.

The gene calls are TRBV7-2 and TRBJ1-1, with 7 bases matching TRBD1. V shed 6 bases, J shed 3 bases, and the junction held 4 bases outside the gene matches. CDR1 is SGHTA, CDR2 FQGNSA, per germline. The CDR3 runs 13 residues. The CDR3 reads CASRLRGDTEAFF. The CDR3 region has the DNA TGTGCCAGCAGACTCAGGGGGGACACTGAAGCTTTCTTT.

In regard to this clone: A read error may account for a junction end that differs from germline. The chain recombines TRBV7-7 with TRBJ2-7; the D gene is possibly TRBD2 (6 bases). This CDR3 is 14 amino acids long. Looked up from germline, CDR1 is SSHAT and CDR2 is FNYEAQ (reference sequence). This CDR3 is CASSLAVAGSEQYF. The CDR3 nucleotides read TGTGCTAGCAGCTTAGCGGTGGCGGGGTCCGAGCAGTACTTC.

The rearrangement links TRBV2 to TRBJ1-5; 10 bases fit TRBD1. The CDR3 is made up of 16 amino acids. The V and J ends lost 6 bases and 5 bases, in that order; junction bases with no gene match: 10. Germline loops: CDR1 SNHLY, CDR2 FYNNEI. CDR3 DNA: TGTGCCAGCAGGACTCGGGACAGGGGATATGATCAGCCCCAGCATTTT. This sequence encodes CASRTRDRGYDQPQHF.

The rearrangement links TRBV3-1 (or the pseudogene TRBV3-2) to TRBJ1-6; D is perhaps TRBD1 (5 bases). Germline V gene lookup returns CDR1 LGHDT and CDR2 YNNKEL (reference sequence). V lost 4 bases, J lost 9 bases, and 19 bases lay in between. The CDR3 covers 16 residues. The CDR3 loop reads CASSLKSWGGSSPLHF. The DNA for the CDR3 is TGTGCCAGCAGCCTAAAGAGTTGGGGGGGTAGTTCACCCCTCCACTTT.

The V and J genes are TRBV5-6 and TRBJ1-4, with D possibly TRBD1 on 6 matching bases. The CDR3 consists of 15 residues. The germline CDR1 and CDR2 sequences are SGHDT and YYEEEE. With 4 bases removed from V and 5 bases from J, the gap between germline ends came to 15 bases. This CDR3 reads CASSLNPGANEKLFF. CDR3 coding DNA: TGTGCCAGCAGCCTAAACCCAGGGGCGAATGAAAAACTGTTTTTT. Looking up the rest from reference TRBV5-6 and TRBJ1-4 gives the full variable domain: DAGVTQSPTHLIKTRGQQVTLRCSPKSGHDTVSWYQQALGQGPQFIFQYYEEEERQRGNFPDRFSGHQFPNYSSELNVNALLLGDSALYLCASSLNPGANEKLFFGSGTQLSVL.